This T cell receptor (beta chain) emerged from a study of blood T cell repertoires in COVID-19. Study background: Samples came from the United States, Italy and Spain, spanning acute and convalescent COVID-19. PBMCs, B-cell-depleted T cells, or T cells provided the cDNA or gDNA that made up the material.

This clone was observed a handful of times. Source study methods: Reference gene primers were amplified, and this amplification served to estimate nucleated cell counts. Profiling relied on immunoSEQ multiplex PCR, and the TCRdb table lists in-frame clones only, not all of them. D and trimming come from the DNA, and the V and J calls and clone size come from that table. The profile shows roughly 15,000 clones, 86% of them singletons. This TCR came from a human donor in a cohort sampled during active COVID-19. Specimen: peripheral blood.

The CDR3 DNA sequence: TGTGCCAGCAGCTCCCCCCTCGGGGGACCTGAAGCTTTCTTT. This gives the protein CASSSPLGGPEAFF. V gene TRBV7-9 combines with J gene TRBJ1-1; tentative D call: TRBD1 (5 bases). V was cut by 4 bases and J by 6 bases, with 15 bases left in between. This CDR3 spans 14 amino acids. Looked up from germline, CDR1 is SEHNR and CDR2 is FQNEAQ (reference sequence).